The clone carrying this T cell receptor beta chain was counted only a few times. The antigen is undetermined. Possible read error: a much larger clone is one base away. These data are taken from a study of neurological immune-mediated disorders. Study results and limitations: The multiple sclerosis repertoire cluster showed no association with any clinical or MRI feature. The authors stated that larger cohorts are needed.

The CDR3 loop spans 12 amino acids. Germline V gives CDR1 ENHRY, CDR2 SYGVKD. Over 190 million TCR-beta sequences, together covering 15-18 subjects, were produced by every individual sequencing run that was carried out. One entry per CDR3 protein, called by TCRdb with MiXCR from the 5' RACE reads. The sample consists of 50,000 to 80,000 distinct CDR3 sequences, nearly 3.5% of them appearing once. The chain has TRBV10-3 and TRBJ1-6, with a weak D call TRBD1 (5 bases). This clonotype was sampled from a middle-aged man with multiple sclerosis. The sample taken for sequencing was PBMCs. The CDR3 loop reads CAITEGNSPLNF. As DNA, the CDR3 is TGTGCCATCACGGAGGGGAATTCACCCCTCAACTTT.